This T cell receptor beta chain was recovered during a study of response to subunit inactivated influenza vaccine. In TCRdb, the RT-PCR reads were re-called with MiXCR into one record per CDR3 protein. The sample has about 540,000 distinct CDR3 sequences, approximately 24% seen once; the top ten hold under 3.5%. These same records also appear under a second study, on T cells expressing NK-cell markers. Per that study: The authors generated TCR beta cDNA through 5'RACE template switching with UMIs. Seven donors tested HCMV-seropositive and one tested seronegative among the eight sequenced. As a fraction of CD8+ T cells, dominant NKG2C+ clonotypes reached roughly 1.0-7.0% in 5 to 7 donors.

Sequenced material: CD4+ T cells sorted from PBMCs, taken less than 13 days after vaccination. The clonotype originates from a man aged 45 to 65 who received an inactivated influenza vaccine.

CDR3 DNA sequence: TGTGCCATCAGTGAGTATGGTGGCGAGCAGTACTTC. Its protein product is CAISEYGGEQYF. J is TRBJ2-7 and V is TRBV10-3; D gene uncertain. Per germline, CDR1 ENHRY and CDR2 SYGVKD. The CDR3 runs 12 residues. The V end lost 1 base, the J end lost 6 bases, and 7 bases lay between the germline ends.